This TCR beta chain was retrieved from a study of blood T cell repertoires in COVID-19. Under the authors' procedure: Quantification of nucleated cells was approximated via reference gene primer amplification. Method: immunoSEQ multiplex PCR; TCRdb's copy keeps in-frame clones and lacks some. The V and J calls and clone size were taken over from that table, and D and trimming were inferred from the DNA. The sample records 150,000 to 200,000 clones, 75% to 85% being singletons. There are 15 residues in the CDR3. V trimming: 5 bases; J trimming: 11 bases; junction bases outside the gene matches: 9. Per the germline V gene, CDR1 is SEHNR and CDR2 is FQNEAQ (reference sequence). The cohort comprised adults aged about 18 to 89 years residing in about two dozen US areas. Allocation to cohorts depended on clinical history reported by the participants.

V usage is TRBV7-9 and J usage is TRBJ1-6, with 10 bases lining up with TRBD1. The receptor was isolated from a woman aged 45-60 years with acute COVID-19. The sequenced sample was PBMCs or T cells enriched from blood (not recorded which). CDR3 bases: TGTGCCAGCAGCGGGGGGACAGGGGCTATCCCACCCCTCCACTTT. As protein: CASSGGTGAIPPLHF.